This TCR beta chain is drawn from a study of blood T cell repertoires in COVID-19. The table came from immunoSEQ multiplex PCR; TCRdb's copy has only in-frame clones and leaves some out. In the table there are around 300,000 clones, approximately 88% of which are singletons. This CDR3 has 15 residues. J was trimmed by 3 bases and V by 1 base; bases with no gene match: 4. Germline-derived CDR1 and CDR2 are SGHVS and FNYEAQ. The J gene is TRBJ2-7, the V gene TRBV7-6; 9 positions agree with TRBD1. This clonotype originated in a man aged 25 to 40 who had recovered from COVID-19. Source material: PBMCs or T cells enriched from blood (not recorded which). The CDR3 bases are TGTGCCAGCAGCTTAGGACAGGGGGGATACTACGAGCAGTACTTC. This translates into CASSLGQGGYYEQYF.